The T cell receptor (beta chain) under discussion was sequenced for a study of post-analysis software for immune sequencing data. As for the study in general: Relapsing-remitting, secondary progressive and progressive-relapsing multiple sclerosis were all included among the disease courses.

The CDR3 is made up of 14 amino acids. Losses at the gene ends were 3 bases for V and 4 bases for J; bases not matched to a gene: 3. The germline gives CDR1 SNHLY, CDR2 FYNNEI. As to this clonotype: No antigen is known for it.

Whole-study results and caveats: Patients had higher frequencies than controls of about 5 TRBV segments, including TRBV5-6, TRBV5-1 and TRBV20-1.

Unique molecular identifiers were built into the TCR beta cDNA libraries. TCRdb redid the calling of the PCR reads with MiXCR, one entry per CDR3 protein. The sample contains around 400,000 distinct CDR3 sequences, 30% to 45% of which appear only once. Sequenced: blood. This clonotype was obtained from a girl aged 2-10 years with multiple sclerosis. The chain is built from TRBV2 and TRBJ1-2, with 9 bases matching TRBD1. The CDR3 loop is CASSERQGGYGYTF. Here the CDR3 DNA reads TGTGCCAGCAGTGAGCGACAGGGGGGCTATGGCTACACCTTC.